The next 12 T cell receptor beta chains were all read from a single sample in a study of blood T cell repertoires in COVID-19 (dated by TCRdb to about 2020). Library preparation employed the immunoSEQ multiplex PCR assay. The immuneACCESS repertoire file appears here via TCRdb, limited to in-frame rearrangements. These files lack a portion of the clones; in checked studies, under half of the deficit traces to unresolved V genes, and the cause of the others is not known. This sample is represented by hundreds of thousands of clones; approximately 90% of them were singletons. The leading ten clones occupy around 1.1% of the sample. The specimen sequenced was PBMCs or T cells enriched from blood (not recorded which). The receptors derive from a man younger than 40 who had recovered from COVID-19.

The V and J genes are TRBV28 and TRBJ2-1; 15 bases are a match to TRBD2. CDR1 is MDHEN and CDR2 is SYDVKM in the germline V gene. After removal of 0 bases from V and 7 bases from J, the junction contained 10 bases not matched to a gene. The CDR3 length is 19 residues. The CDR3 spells CASSLWRTSGRGSSNEQFF. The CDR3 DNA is TGTGCCAGCAGTTTATGGCGGACTAGCGGGAGGGGTTCCAGTAATGAGCAGTTCTTC.

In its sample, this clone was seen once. Here the CDR3 reads CASSYSRTVPEKLFF. CDR3 in DNA: TGTGCCAGCAGTTACTCCCGGACAGTCCCCGAAAAACTGTTTTTT. V is TRBV6-5 and J is TRBJ1-4; possible D gene TRBD1, 6 bases. Germline loops: CDR1 MNHEY, CDR2 SVGAGI. The CDR3 is 15 amino acids. Trimming cost V 0 bases and J 8 bases, with 13 bases left between them.

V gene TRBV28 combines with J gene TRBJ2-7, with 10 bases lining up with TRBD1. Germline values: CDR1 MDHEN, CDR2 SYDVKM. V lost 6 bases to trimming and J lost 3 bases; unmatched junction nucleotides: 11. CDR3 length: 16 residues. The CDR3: CASSPAMGQGIYEQYF. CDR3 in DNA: TGTGCCAGCAGCCCGGCCATGGGACAGGGGATCTACGAGCAGTACTTC. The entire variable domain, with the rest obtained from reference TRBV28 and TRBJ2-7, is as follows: DVKVTQSSRYLVKRTGEKVFLECVQDMDHENMFWYRQDPGLGLRLIYFSYDVKMKEKGDIPEGYSVSREKKERFSLILESASTNQTSMYLCASSPAMGQGIYEQYFGPGTRLTVT.

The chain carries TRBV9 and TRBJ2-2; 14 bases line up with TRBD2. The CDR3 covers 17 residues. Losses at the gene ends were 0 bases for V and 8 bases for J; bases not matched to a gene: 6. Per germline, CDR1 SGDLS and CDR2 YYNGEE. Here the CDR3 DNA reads TGTGCCAGCAGCGTAGGAGGGACTAGCGGGAGAATGGGGGAGCTGTTTTTT. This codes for CASSVGGTSGRMGELFF. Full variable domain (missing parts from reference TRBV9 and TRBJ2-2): DSGVTQTPKHLITATGQRVTLRCSPRSGDLSVYWYQQSLDQGLQFLIQYYNGEERAKGNILERFSAQQFPDLHSELNLSSLELGDSALYFCASSVGGTSGRMGELFFGEGSRLTVL.

CDR3 nucleotide sequence: TGTGCTAGTGGTTTGGCCAGGGGGCAGTGGGAGACCCAGTACTTC. Translation gives CASGLARGQWETQYF. V usage is TRBV12-5 and J usage is TRBJ2-5; 8 bases match TRBD1. The CDR3 extends over 15 amino acids. Germline V lookup: CDR1 LGHNT, CDR2 FRNRAP. Trimming removed 1 base from V and 5 bases from J; junction bases left unmatched: 6.

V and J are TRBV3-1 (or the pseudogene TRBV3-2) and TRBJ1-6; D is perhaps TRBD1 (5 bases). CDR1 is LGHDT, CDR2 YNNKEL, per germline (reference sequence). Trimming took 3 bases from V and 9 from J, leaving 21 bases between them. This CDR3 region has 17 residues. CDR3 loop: CASSQPGGTDVFSPLHF. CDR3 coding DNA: TGTGCCAGCAGCCAGCCCGGAGGGACGGACGTCTTTTCACCCCTCCACTTT.

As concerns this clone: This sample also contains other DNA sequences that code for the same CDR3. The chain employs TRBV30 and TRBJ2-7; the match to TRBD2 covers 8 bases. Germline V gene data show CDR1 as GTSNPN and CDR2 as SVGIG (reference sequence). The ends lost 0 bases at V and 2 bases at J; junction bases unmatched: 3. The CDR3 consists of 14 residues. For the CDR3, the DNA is TGTGCCTGGAGTGTCGGGGGGGCTACCTACGAGCAGTACTTC. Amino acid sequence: CAWSVGGATYEQYF. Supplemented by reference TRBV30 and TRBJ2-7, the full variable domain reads SQTIHQWPATLVQPVGSPLSLECTVEGTSNPNLYWYRQAAGRGLQLLFYSVGIGQISSEVPQNLSASRPQDRQFILSSKKLLLSDSGFYLCAWSVGGATYEQYFGPGTRLTVT.

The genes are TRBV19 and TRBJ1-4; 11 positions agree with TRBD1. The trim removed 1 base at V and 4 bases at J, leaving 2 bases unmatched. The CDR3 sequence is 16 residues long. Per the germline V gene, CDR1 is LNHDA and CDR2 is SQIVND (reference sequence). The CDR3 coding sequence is TGTGCCAGTAGTATAGGGACAGGGGGCGGTAATGAAAAACTGTTTTTT. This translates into CASSIGTGGGNEKLFF.

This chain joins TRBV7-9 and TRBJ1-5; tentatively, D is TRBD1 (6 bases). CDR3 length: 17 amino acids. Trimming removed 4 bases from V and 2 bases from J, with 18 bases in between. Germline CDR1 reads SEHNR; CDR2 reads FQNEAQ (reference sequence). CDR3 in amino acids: CASSSVGGAMGNQPQHF. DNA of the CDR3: TGTGCCAGCAGCTCCGTGGGGGGGGCTATGGGCAATCAGCCCCAGCATTTT.

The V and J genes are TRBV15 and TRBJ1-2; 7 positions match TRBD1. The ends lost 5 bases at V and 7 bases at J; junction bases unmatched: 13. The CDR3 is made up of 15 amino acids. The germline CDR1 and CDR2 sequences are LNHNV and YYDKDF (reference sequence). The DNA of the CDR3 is TGTGCCACCAGCGGACGACTAGCGACAGGGCCTGGCTACACCTTC. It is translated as CATSGRLATGPGYTF. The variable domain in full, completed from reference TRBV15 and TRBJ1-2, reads DAMVIQNPRYQVTQFGKPVTLSCSQTLNHNVMYWYQQKSSQAPKLLFHYYDKDFNNEADTPDNFQSRRPNTSFCFLDIRSPGLGDTAMYLCATSGRLATGPGYTFGSGTRLTVV.

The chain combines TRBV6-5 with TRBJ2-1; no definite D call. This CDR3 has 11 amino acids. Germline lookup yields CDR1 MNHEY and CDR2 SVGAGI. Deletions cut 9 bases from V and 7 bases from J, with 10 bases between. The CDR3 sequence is CASLIGNEQFF. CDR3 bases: TGTGCCAGTTTAATCGGGAATGAGCAGTTCTTC.

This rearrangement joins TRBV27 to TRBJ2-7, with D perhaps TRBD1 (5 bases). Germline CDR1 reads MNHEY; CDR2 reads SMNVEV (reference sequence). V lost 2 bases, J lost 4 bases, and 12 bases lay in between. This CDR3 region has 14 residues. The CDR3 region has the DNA TGTGCCAGCAGTTTAAGGGGTACCGTTTACGAGCAGTACTTC. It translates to CASSLRGTVYEQYF.